The present T cell receptor beta chain was sequenced within a study of CD8+CD57+ T cells in acquired aplastic anemia. Only patients with CD8+CD57+ cell expansion on flow cytometry were chosen for sequencing. Patients, without exception, had severe acquired aplastic anemia. Untreated patients provided the blood samples, with no therapy given before sampling. Looked up from germline, CDR1 is MGHDK and CDR2 is SYGVNS. J gave up 1 base and V 2 bases, and 6 bases lay outside the gene matches. The CDR3 consists of 16 residues. The TCR beta profiling, which covered VDJ combination and CDR3 sequence, was carried out using genomic DNA as the template. TCRdb independently ran MiXCR on the reads; one entry per CDR3 protein. Of about 120,000 distinct CDR3 sequences listed, approximately 50% were seen once; the top ten hold about 31%. This clonotype was seen more than once but under ten times.

The specimen was sorted CD4+, CD8+, or CD8+CD57+ T cells (not recorded which) from PBMCs. The TCR sequence derives from a human donor with aplastic anemia. This chain connects TRBV25-1 to TRBJ2-3; the match to TRBD1 covers 7 bases. CDR3 nucleotides: TGTGCCAGCAGTGAACCAGGGACAGAAGGCACAGATACGCAGTATTTT. Translation: CASSEPGTEGTDTQYF.